This passage covers 4 T cell receptor beta chains from one sample sequenced in a study of monozygotic twins with inflammatory bowel disease. TCRdb reprocessed the 5' RACE reads, keeping one entry per CDR3 protein, no DNA. The sample has some 100,000 distinct CDR3 sequences. The sequenced material came from blood. The source is a human donor with ulcerative colitis or Crohn's disease, or a healthy co-twin of an affected twin (not recorded which).

The rearrangement links TRBV3-1 to TRBJ1-5; TCRdb calls TRBD1, which cannot be checked without DNA. The CDR3 is 16 amino acids. The germline V gene encodes CDR1 LGHDT and CDR2 YNNKEL (reference sequence). The CDR3 region is CASPKPGQGGNQPQHF.

V and J are TRBV28 and TRBJ2-2. Germline values: CDR1 MDHEN, CDR2 SYDVKM. The CDR3 has 12 amino acids. The CDR3 reads CASPTNTGELFF.

V usage is TRBV18 and J usage is TRBJ2-1; TCRdb reports TRBD1, a call that lacks DNA to check it against. From germline, CDR1 is KGHSH and CDR2 LQKENI. The CDR3 length is 16 residues. CDR3 region: CASSPGTGIGHNEQFF.

V usage is TRBV19 and J usage is TRBJ1-2; TCRdb's assignment of TRBD1 cannot be checked, as there is no DNA. The CDR3 spans 13 residues. Germline-derived CDR1 and CDR2 are LNHDA and SQIVND (reference sequence). The CDR3 loop is CASIGRGNHGYTF.